The rows below give T cell receptor beta chains drawn from one sample of a study of blood T cell repertoires in COVID-19. The protocol was immunoSEQ multiplex PCR, while the TCRdb copy is restricted to in-frame clones and leaves out a portion. The table has under 300,000 clones, less than 90% seen once. The sequenced sample consisted of peripheral blood. These receptors were obtained from a human donor in a cohort sampled during active COVID-19. Each CDR3 is given with its conserved first and last residue. Each record gives: J gene, D gene, clone size, V gene, CDR3 protein, CDR3 DNA. The D gene is left open where the match is weak. The size of a clone is reported for some rows only, either as once, few or many, or as a class for expanded clones.

J: TRBJ2-7; D: TRBD2; size: once; V: TRBV5-1; CDR3: CASSLGSGSSYEQYF; DNA: TGCGCCAGCAGCTTGGGTAGCGGGAGCTCCTACGAGCAGTACTTC
J: TRBJ2-1; D: TRBD2; size: NA; V: TRBV19; CDR3: CASSIYSAGVDEQFF; DNA: TGTGCCAGTAGTATATATTCGGCGGGAGTTGATGAGCAGTTCTTC
J: TRBJ1-3; D: TRBD1; size: NA; V: TRBV7-6; CDR3: CASSLRTGAFSGNTIYF; DNA: TGTGCCAGCAGCCTGCGAACAGGGGCCTTCTCTGGAAACACCATATATTTT
J: TRBJ2-5; D: NA; size: NA; V: TRBV11-2; CDR3: CASSVSIADQETQYF; DNA: TGTGCCAGCAGCGTTAGTATAGCGGATCAAGAGACCCAGTACTTC
J: TRBJ1-2; D: NA; size: NA; V: TRBV19; CDR3: CASSIGGGPDGYTF; DNA: TGTGCCAGTAGTATTGGTGGGGGCCCGGACGGCTACACCTTC
J: TRBJ2-1; D: NA; size: NA; V: TRBV29-1; CDR3: CSVVGGKAYNEQFF; DNA: TGCAGCGTTGTAGGCGGGAAGGCGTACAATGAGCAGTTCTTC
J: TRBJ2-7; D: TRBD1; size: once; V: TRBV10-2; CDR3: CASRGTGDYEQYF; DNA: TGCGCCAGCAGGGGGACAGGGGACTACGAGCAGTACTTC
J: TRBJ2-3; D: TRBD2; size: NA; V: TRBV3-1/TRBV3-2; CDR3: CASSQDGLRGRAKSTDTQYF; DNA: TGTGCCAGCAGCCAAGATGGATTGCGCGGGAGGGCCAAGAGCACAGATACGCAGTATTTT
J: TRBJ1-5; D: NA; size: NA; V: TRBV7-8; CDR3: CASRLEGFNQPQHF; DNA: TGTGCCAGCAGGTTAGAGGGGTTCAATCAGCCCCAGCATTTT
J: TRBJ1-6; D: NA; size: NA; V: TRBV2; CDR3: CASSEEGIGSPLHF; DNA: TGTGCCAGCAGCGAGGAGGGTATTGGATCACCCCTCCACTTT
J: TRBJ1-5; D: NA; size: NA; V: TRBV12-3/TRBV12-4; CDR3: CASSSQGRAQHF; DNA: TGTGCCAGCAGCTCACAGGGAAGGGCCCAGCATTTT
J: TRBJ2-2; D: NA; size: NA; V: TRBV9; CDR3: CASSVSGGPGGTGELFF; DNA: TGTGCCAGCAGCGTCTCAGGAGGGCCCGGAGGCACCGGGGAGCTGTTTTTT
J: TRBJ2-1; D: NA; size: NA; V: TRBV4-1; CDR3: CASSQAVNNEQFF; DNA: TGCGCCAGCAGCCAAGCGGTAAACAATGAGCAGTTCTTC
J: TRBJ2-1; D: NA; size: NA; V: TRBV6-5; CDR3: CASAASYNEQFF; DNA: TGTGCCAGCGCGGCCTCCTACAATGAGCAGTTCTTC
J: TRBJ1-2; D: NA; size: NA; V: TRBV3-1/TRBV3-2; CDR3: CASSPWRDNYGYTF; DNA: TGTGCCAGCAGCCCTTGGCGGGACAACTATGGCTACACCTTC
J: TRBJ1-5; D: NA; size: NA; V: TRBV27; CDR3: CASGGGNQPQHF; DNA: TGTGCCAGCGGGGGCGGCAATCAGCCCCAGCATTTT
J: TRBJ2-7; D: NA; size: NA; V: TRBV13; CDR3: CASSLRGEQYF; DNA: TGTGCCAGCAGCCTGCGAGGGGAGCAGTACTTC
J: TRBJ2-5; D: TRBD2; size: NA; V: TRBV5-1; CDR3: CASSSWGSGDQETQYF; DNA: TGCGCCAGCAGCTCCTGGGGTAGCGGGGACCAAGAGACCCAGTACTTC
J: TRBJ2-5; D: NA; size: NA; V: TRBV14; CDR3: CASSWGPETQYF; DNA: TGTGCCAGCAGCTGGGGCCCAGAGACCCAGTACTTC
J: TRBJ2-7; D: NA; size: NA; V: TRBV28; CDR3: CASSLVPSVSHEQYF; DNA: TGTGCCAGCAGTTTAGTCCCCTCCGTTAGCCACGAGCAGTACTTC
J: TRBJ2-7; D: TRBD2; size: few; V: TRBV28; CDR3: CASSELAGETYEQYF; DNA: TGTGCCAGCAGTGAACTAGCGGGAGAAACCTACGAGCAGTACTTC
J: TRBJ2-1; D: TRBD1; size: NA; V: TRBV3-1/TRBV3-2; CDR3: CASSRRAGTGWFF; DNA: TGTGCCAGCAGCCGCCGAGCGGGGACAGGGTGGTTCTTC
J: TRBJ2-7; D: TRBD1; size: NA; V: TRBV5-1; CDR3: CASNRDSISYEQYF; DNA: TGCGCCAGCAACCGGGACAGCATCTCCTACGAGCAGTACTTC
J: TRBJ1-2; D: NA; size: NA; V: TRBV11-2; CDR3: CASSLDPPLIAF; DNA: TGTGCCAGCAGCTTAGACCCCCCCCTGATAGCCTTC
J: TRBJ2-3; D: TRBD2; size: NA; V: TRBV5-1; CDR3: CASSSSGLADTQYF; DNA: TGCGCCAGCAGCTCTAGCGGTCTGGCAGATACGCAGTATTTT
J: TRBJ1-4; D: TRBD1; size: NA; V: TRBV11-2; CDR3: CASSARTGFQKLFF; DNA: TGTGCCAGCAGCGCCCGGACAGGGTTCCAAAAACTGTTTTTT
J: TRBJ2-1; D: TRBD2; size: once; V: TRBV7-3; CDR3: CASSLGGLAGDEQFF; DNA: TGTGCCAGCAGCTTAGGGGGACTAGCGGGAGACGAGCAATTCTTC
J: TRBJ1-1; D: NA; size: NA; V: TRBV29-1; CDR3: CSVGRGNTEAFF; DNA: TGCAGCGTCGGCAGGGGGAACACTGAAGCTTTCTTT
J: TRBJ2-7; D: NA; size: NA; V: TRBV20-1; CDR3: CSASPRVSYEQYF; DNA: TGCAGTGCTAGTCCGCGGGTATCCTACGAGCAGTACTTC
J: TRBJ2-3; D: NA; size: NA; V: TRBV24-1; CDR3: CATSDFGTDTQYF; DNA: TGTGCCACCAGTGATTTCGGCACAGATACGCAGTATTTT
J: TRBJ2-7; D: NA; size: NA; V: TRBV5-4; CDR3: CASSLSGGSYEQYF; DNA: TGTGCCAGCAGCTTAAGCGGAGGGTCCTACGAGCAGTACTTC
J: TRBJ2-1; D: TRBD2; size: NA; V: TRBV19; CDR3: CASSPHHSGRAYEQFF; DNA: TGTGCCAGTAGTCCCCACCATAGCGGGAGGGCCTATGAGCAGTTCTTC
J: TRBJ2-3; D: NA; size: NA; V: TRBV27; CDR3: CASSPSSNREKIYPAQYF; DNA: TGTGCCAGCAGTCCCTCCTCCAACAGGGAGAAGATTTATCCGGCGCAGTATTTT
J: TRBJ1-4; D: TRBD1; size: NA; V: TRBV4-1; CDR3: CASSRQGMEEKLFF; DNA: TGCGCCAGCAGCCGACAGGGGATGGAGGAAAAACTGTTTTTT
J: TRBJ1-1; D: TRBD1; size: once; V: TRBV15; CDR3: CATSPRRQGGKNTEAFF; DNA: TGTGCCACCAGCCCGCGGAGGCAGGGGGGTAAAAACACTGAAGCTTTCTTT
J: TRBJ2-7; D: NA; size: NA; V: TRBV21-1; CDR3: CASFGQGQYEQYF; DNA: TGTGCCAGCTTTGGACAGGGACAATACGAGCAGTACTTC
J: TRBJ2-1; D: NA; size: few; V: TRBV9; CDR3: CASSVGSIIGNEQFF; DNA: TGTGCCAGCAGCGTAGGTAGCATAATCGGCAATGAGCAGTTCTTC
J: TRBJ2-1; D: TRBD2; size: once; V: TRBV28; CDR3: CASSSQPSGRASYNEQFF; DNA: TGTGCCAGCAGTTCCCAACCTAGCGGGAGGGCATCCTACAATGAGCAGTTCTTC
J: TRBJ2-1; D: TRBD2; size: once; V: TRBV25-1; CDR3: CASSGPKGLAGLGEQFF; DNA: TGTGCCAGCAGTGGCCCCAAGGGACTAGCGGGCTTAGGTGAGCAGTTCTTC
J: TRBJ2-1; D: NA; size: NA; V: TRBV30; CDR3: CAWTSTADSEQFF; DNA: TGTGCCTGGACGTCGACGGCCGACAGTGAGCAGTTCTTC
J: TRBJ2-5; D: NA; size: few; V: TRBV2; CDR3: CASRNSETQYF; DNA: TGTGCCAGCAGGAACTCGGAGACCCAGTACTTC
J: TRBJ1-5; D: TRBD1; size: few; V: TRBV5-5; CDR3: CASSRDSYSNQPQHF; DNA: TGTGCCAGCAGCAGGGACAGTTATAGCAATCAGCCCCAGCATTTT
J: TRBJ1-2; D: NA; size: NA; V: TRBV27; CDR3: CASSPWVQTGSYTF; DNA: TGTGCCAGCAGTCCTTGGGTACAGACAGGTAGCTACACCTTC
J: TRBJ2-7; D: NA; size: NA; V: TRBV6-5; CDR3: CASLDSSYEQYF; DNA: TGTGCCAGCCTGGACAGCTCCTACGAGCAGTACTTC
J: TRBJ2-3; D: NA; size: NA; V: TRBV21-1; CDR3: CASSFRGAGGADTQYF; DNA: TGTGCCAGCAGCTTCCGGGGGGCGGGAGGCGCAGATACGCAGTATTTT
J: TRBJ1-2; D: TRBD1; size: NA; V: TRBV15; CDR3: CATSRKGTEKTGGYTF; DNA: TGTGCCACCAGCAGGAAGGGGACAGAGAAAACGGGTGGCTACACCTTC
J: TRBJ2-1; D: NA; size: NA; V: TRBV10-3; CDR3: CAIEGENNEQFF; DNA: TGTGCCATCGAGGGGGAAAACAATGAGCAGTTCTTC
J: TRBJ2-3; D: NA; size: NA; V: TRBV19; CDR3: CASIKSTDTQYF; DNA: TGTGCCAGTATCAAATCCACAGATACGCAGTATTTT
J: TRBJ2-3; D: NA; size: NA; V: TRBV12-3/TRBV12-4; CDR3: CASSSRATDTQYF; DNA: TGTGCCAGCAGTTCGAGGGCCACAGATACGCAGTATTTT
J: TRBJ2-5; D: NA; size: few; V: TRBV4-1; CDR3: CASSQEGARRETQYF; DNA: TGCGCCAGCAGCCAAGAGGGGGCGCGTAGAGAGACCCAGTACTTC
J: TRBJ2-3; D: NA; size: NA; V: TRBV9; CDR3: CASSVLAERDTQYF; DNA: TGTGCCAGCAGCGTTTTAGCGGAACGGGATACGCAGTATTTT
J: TRBJ2-3; D: NA; size: NA; V: TRBV11-1; CDR3: CASSLRQGTDTQYF; DNA: TGTGCCAGCAGCTTAAGACAGGGCACAGATACGCAGTATTTT
J: TRBJ2-1; D: TRBD2; size: NA; V: TRBV15; CDR3: CATSRIKGTSGRHNEQFF; DNA: TGTGCCACCAGCAGGATTAAAGGGACTAGCGGGAGGCACAATGAGCAGTTCTTC
J: TRBJ1-1; D: TRBD1; size: NA; V: TRBV2; CDR3: CASSARGQLNTEAFF; DNA: TGTGCCAGCAGCGCTAGGGGACAGTTGAACACTGAAGCTTTCTTT
J: TRBJ1-4; D: NA; size: NA; V: TRBV11-1; CDR3: CASSTSTRTDEKLFF; DNA: TGTGCCAGCAGCACGTCCACCCGGACAGATGAAAAACTGTTTTTT
J: TRBJ1-2; D: NA; size: NA; V: TRBV5-1; CDR3: CASSATRIETGGYTF; DNA: TGCGCCAGCAGCGCGACCCGAATAGAGACAGGAGGCTACACCTTC
J: TRBJ2-1; D: TRBD2; size: NA; V: TRBV15; CDR3: CATSLAGGAWDEQFF; DNA: TGTGCCACCAGCCTAGCGGGAGGAGCTTGGGATGAGCAGTTCTTC
J: TRBJ2-7; D: TRBD1; size: few; V: TRBV3-1/TRBV3-2; CDR3: CASSQIYRGQGYEQYF; DNA: TGTGCCAGCAGCCAAATTTACCGGGGACAGGGCTACGAGCAGTACTTC
J: TRBJ1-5; D: NA; size: NA; V: TRBV12-3/TRBV12-4; CDR3: CASSYRNNQPQHF; DNA: TGTGCCAGCAGTTACAGAAACAATCAGCCCCAGCATTTT